A single T cell receptor (beta chain) is shown here with its context. Antigen: not known. It was at deep level that the assay was run. Repertoires were generated with immunoSEQ multiplex PCR, while TCRdb's copy carries only in-frame clones and drops some. The sample has around 940,000 clones; more than 75% are singletons. These data originate in a study of shared clonotypes between healthy human individuals. Overall study findings and caveats: Researchers found naive subsets generally carried larger estimated richness than memory subsets. Some naive CD4 clonotypes, around 4.7%, turned up in common across several donors.

Germline loops: CDR1 SGDLS, CDR2 YYNGEE. V shed 4 bases and J 5 bases; nucleotides not matched to a gene: 7. This CDR3 comprises 15 residues. Source material: memory CD4+ T cells sorted from blood. Subset meaning: CD45RA-negative fraction. The chain carries TRBV9 and TRBJ2-2; 8 bases are a match to TRBD2. The clonotype was recovered from a man between 18 and 29 years old in good health. CDR3 amino acids: CASSPQTSATGELFF. CDR3 nucleotides: TGTGCCAGCAGCCCTCAGACTAGCGCTACCGGGGAGCTGTTTTTT.